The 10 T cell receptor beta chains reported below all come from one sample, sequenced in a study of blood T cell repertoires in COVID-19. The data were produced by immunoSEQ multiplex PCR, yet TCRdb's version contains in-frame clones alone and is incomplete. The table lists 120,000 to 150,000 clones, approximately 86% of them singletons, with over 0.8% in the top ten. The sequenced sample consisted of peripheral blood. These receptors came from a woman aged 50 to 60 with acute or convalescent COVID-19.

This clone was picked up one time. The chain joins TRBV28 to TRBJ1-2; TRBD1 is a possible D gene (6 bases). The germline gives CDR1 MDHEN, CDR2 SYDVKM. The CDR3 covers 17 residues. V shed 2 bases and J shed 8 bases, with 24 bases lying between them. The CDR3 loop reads CASSLSLTLYRERGYTF. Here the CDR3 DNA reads TGTGCCAGCAGTTTAAGTCTCACTCTTTACAGGGAACGGGGCTACACCTTC.

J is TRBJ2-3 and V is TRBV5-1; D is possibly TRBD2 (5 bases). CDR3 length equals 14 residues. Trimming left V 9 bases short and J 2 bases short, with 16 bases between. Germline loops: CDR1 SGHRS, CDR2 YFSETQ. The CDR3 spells CATTEVGATDTQYF. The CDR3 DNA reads TGCGCCACCACGGAGGTGGGAGCCACAGATACGCAGTATTTT.

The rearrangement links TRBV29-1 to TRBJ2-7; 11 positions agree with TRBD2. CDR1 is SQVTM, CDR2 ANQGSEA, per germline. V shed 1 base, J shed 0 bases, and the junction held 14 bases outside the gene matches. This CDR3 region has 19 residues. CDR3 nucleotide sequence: TGCAGCGTTGAAGGGCAAAGGCGGACTAGCGGGTTTAGCTCCTACGAGCAGTACTTC. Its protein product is CSVEGQRRTSGFSSYEQYF.

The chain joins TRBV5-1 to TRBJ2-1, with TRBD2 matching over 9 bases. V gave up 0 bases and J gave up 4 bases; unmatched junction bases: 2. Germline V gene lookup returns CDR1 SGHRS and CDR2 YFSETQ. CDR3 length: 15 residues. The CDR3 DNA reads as TGCGCCAGCAGCTTGGAAGCGGGGGGTTACAATGAGCAGTTCTTC. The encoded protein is CASSLEAGGYNEQFF.

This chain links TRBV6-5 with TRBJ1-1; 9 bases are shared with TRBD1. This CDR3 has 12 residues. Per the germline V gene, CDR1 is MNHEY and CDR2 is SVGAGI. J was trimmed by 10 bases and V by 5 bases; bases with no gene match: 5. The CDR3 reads CASSPRQGGAFF. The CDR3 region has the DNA TGTGCCAGCAGTCCCCGACAGGGGGGAGCTTTCTTT.

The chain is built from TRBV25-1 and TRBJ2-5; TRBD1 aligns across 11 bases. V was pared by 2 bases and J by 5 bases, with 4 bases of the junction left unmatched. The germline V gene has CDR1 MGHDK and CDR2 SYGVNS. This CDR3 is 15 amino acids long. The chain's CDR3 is CASSESGQGAETQYF. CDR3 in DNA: TGTGCCAGCAGTGAAAGTGGACAGGGGGCTGAGACCCAGTACTTC.

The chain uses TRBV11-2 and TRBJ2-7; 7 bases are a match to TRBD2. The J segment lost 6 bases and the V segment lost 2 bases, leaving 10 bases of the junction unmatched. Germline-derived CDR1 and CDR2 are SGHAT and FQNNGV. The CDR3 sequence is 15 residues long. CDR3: CASSLLAGSLGEQYF. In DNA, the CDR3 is TGTGCCAGCAGCTTATTAGCGGGCAGCCTGGGCGAGCAGTACTTC.

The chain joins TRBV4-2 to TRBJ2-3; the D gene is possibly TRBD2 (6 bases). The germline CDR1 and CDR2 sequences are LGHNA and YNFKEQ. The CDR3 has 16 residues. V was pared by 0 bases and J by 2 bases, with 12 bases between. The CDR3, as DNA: TGTGCCAGCAGCCAAGATGGAGCGGGCGTCACAGATACGCAGTATTTT. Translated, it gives CASSQDGAGVTDTQYF.

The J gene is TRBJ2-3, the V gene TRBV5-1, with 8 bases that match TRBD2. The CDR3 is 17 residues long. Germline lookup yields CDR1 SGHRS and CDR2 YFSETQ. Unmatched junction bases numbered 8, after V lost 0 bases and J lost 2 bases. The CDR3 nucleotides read TGCGCCAGCAGCTTGGTTACCGGGACTAGAACCACAGATACGCAGTATTTT. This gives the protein CASSLVTGTRTTDTQYF.

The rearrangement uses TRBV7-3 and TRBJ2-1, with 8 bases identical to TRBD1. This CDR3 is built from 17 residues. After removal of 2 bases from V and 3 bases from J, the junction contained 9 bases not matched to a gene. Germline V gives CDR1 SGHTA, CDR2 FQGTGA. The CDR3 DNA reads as TGTGCCAGCAGCTTACGACCGGCGGGACAGGTCTACAATGAGCAGTTCTTC. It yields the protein CASSLRPAGQVYNEQFF.